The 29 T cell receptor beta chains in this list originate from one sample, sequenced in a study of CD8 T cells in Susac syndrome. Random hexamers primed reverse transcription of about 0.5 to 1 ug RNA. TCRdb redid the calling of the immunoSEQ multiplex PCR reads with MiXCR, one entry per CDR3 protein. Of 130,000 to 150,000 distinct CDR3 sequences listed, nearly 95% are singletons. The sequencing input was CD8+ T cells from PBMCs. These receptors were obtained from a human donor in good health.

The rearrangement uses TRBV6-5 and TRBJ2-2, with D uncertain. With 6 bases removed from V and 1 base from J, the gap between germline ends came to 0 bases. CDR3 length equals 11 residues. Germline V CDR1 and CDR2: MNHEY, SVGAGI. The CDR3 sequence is CASRNTGELFF. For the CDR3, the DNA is TGTGCCAGCAGGAACACCGGGGAGCTGTTTTTT.

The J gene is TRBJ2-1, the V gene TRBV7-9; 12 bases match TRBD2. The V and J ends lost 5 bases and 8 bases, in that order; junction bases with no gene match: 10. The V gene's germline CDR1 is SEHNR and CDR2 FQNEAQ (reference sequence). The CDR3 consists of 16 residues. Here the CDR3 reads CASSPRLAGASDEQFF. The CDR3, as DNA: TGTGCCAGCAGCCCCAGACTAGCGGGAGCGTCCGATGAGCAGTTCTTC.

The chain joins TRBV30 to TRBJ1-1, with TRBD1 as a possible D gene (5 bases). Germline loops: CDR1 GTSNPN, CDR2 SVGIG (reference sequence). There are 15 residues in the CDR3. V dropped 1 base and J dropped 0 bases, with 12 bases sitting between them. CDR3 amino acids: CAWSAGTDMNTEAFF. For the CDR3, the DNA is TGTGCCTGGAGTGCCGGGACGGACATGAACACTGAAGCTTTCTTT. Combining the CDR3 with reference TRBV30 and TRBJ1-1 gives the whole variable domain SQTIHQWPATLVQPVGSPLSLECTVEGTSNPNLYWYRQAAGRGLQLLFYSVGIGQISSEVPQNLSASRPQDRQFILSSKKLLLSDSGFYLCAWSAGTDMNTEAFFGQGTRLTVV.

The CDR3 sequence: CASSGQVTGELFF. The CDR3 nucleotides read TGTGCCAGCAGCGGCCAAGTCACCGGGGAGCTGTTTTTT. The genes are TRBV9 and TRBJ2-2; D remains ambiguous. Germline loops: CDR1 SGDLS, CDR2 YYNGEE. V lost 3 bases and J lost 4, with 7 bases in between. This CDR3 is 13 amino acids long. The variable domain in full, with the rest retrieved from reference TRBV9 and TRBJ2-2, is DSGVTQTPKHLITATGQRVTLRCSPRSGDLSVYWYQQSLDQGLQFLIQYYNGEERAKGNILERFSAQQFPDLHSELNLSSLELGDSALYFCASSGQVTGELFFGEGSRLTVL.

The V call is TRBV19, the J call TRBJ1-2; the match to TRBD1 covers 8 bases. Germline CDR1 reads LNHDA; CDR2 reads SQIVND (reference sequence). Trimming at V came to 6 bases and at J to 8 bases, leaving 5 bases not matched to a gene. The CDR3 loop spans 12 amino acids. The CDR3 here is CASRTGVAGYTF. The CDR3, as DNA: TGTGCCAGTAGGACAGGGGTTGCCGGCTACACCTTC.

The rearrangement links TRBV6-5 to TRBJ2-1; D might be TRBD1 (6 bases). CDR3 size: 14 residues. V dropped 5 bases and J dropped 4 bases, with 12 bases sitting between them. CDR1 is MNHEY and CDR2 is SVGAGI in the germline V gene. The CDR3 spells CASSPSQGYNEQFF. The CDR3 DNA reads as TGTGCCAGCAGTCCATCGCAGGGGTACAATGAGCAGTTCTTC.

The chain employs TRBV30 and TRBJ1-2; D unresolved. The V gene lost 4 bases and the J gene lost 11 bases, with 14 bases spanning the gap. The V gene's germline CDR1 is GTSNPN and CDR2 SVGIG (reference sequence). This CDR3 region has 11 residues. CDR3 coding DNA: TGTGCCTGGACCTTCCTGGAGAGGTACACCTTC. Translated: CAWTFLERYTF.

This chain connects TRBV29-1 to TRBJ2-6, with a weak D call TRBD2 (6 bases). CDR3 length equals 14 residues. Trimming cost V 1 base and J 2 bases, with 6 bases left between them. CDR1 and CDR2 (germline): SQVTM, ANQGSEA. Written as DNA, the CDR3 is TGCAGCGTTGAAGCGGGAGCTGGGGCCAACGTCCTGACTTTC. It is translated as CSVEAGAGANVLTF.

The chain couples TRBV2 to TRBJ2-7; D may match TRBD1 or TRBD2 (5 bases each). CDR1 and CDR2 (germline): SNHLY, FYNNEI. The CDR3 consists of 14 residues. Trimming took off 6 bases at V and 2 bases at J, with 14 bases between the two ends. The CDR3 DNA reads TGTGCCAGCAGCTACCTGGGGGATCCCTACGAGCAGTACTTC. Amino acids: CASSYLGDPYEQYF.

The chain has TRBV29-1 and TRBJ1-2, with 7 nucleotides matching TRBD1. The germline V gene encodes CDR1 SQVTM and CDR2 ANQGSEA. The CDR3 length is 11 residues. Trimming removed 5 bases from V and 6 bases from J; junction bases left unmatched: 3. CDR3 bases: TGCAGCGTTACAGGGGTTAATGGCTACACCTTC. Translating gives CSVTGVNGYTF.

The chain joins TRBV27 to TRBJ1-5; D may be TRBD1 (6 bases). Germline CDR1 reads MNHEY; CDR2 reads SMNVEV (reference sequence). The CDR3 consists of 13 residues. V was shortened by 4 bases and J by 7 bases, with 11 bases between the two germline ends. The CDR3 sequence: CASSSRGGQPQHF. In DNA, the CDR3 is TGTGCCAGCAGTTCCAGGGGAGGGCAGCCCCAGCATTTT.

Here the CDR3 reads CASSPQGANTGELFF. The CDR3, as DNA: TGTGCCAGCAGCCCACAGGGAGCGAACACCGGGGAGCTGTTTTTT. This rearrangement joins TRBV13 to TRBJ2-2; a possible D gene is TRBD1 (6 bases). The CDR3 covers 15 residues. Germline values: CDR1 PRHDT, CDR2 FYEKMQ (reference sequence). Trimming took 5 bases from V and 0 from J, leaving 10 bases between them.

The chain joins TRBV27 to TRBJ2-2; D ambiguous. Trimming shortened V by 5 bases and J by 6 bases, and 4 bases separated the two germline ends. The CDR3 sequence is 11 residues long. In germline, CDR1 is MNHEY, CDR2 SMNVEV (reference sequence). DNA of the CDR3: TGTGCCAGCAGTAGTGCCGGGGAGCTGTTTTTT. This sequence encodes CASSSAGELFF.

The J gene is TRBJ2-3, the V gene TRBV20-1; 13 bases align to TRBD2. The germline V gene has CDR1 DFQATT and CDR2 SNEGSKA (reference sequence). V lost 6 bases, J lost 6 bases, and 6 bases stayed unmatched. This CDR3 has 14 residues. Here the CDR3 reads CSAPLAGGPDTQYF. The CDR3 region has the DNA TGCAGTGCACCACTAGCGGGAGGGCCTGATACGCAGTATTTT.

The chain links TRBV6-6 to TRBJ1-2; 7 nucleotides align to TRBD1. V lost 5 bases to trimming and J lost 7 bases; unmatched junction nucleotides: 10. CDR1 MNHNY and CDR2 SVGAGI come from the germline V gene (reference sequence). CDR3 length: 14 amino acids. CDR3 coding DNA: TGTGCCAGCAGTACCCGAGACAGGGACTCTGGCTACACCTTC. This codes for CASSTRDRDSGYTF.

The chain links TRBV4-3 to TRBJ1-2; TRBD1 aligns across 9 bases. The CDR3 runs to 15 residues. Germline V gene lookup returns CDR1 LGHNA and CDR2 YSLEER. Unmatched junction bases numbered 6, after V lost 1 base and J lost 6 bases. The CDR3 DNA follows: TGCGCCAGCAGCCAAGGCGGACAGGGGATGGATGGCTACACCTTC. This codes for CASSQGGQGMDGYTF.

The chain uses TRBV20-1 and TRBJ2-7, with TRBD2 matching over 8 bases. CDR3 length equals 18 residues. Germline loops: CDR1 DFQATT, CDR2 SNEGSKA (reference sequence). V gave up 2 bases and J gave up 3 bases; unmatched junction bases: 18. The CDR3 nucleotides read TGCAGTGCTAGACCCGGGGCGAGCGGGAGACCGCAGCTCTACGAGCAGTACTTC. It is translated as CSARPGASGRPQLYEQYF.

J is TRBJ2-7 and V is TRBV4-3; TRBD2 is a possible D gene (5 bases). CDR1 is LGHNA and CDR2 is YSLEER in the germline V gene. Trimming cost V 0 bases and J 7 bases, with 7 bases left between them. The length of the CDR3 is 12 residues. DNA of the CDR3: TGCGCCAGCAGCCAAGACCCGGGGGAGCAGTACTTC. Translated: CASSQDPGEQYF.

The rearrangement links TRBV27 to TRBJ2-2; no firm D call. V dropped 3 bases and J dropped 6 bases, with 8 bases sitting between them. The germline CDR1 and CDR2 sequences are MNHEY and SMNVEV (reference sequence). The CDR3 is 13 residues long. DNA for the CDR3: TGTGCCAGCAGTTTCGGTTTGGCCGGGGAGCTGTTTTTT. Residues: CASSFGLAGELFF.

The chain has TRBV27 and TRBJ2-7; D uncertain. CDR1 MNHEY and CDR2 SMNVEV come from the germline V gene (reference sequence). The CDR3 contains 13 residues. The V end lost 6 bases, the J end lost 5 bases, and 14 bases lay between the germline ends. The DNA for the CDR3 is TGTGCCAGCAGCTCCGGCAGGAACCACGAGCAGTACTTC. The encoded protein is CASSSGRNHEQYF.

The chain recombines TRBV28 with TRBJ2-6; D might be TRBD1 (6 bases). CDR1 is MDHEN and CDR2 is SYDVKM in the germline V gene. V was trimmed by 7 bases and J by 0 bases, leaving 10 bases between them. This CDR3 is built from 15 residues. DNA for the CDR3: TGTGCCAGCACTCCCAGGGGCTCTGGGGCCAACGTCCTGACTTTC. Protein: CASTPRGSGANVLTF.

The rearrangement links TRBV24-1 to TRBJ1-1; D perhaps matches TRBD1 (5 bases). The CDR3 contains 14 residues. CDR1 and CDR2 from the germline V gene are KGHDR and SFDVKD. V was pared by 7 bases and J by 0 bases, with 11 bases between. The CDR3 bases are TGTGCCACCAGCCACGGGGGGATGAACACTGAAGCTTTCTTT. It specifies CATSHGGMNTEAFF.

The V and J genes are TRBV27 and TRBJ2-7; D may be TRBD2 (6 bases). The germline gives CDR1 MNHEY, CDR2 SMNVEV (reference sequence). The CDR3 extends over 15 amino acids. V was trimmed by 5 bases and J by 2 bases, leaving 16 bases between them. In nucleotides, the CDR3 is TGTGCCAGCAGTACTACCGGGACTGCCCCCTACGAGCAGTACTTC. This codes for CASSTTGTAPYEQYF.

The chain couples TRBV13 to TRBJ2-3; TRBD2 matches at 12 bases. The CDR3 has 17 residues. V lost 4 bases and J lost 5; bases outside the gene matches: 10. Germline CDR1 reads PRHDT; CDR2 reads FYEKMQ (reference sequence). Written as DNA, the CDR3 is TGTGCCAGCAGCTCATCGACTAGCGGGAGAGGGGGAGATACGCAGTATTTT. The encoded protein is CASSSSTSGRGGDTQYF.

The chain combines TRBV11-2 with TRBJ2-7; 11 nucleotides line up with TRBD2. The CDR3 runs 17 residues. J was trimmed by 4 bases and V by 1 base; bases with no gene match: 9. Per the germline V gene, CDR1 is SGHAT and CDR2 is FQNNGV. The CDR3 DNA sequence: TGTGCCAGCAGCTTAGGCGCGGAACTAGCGGGAGTTTACGAGCAGTACTTC. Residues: CASSLGAELAGVYEQYF.

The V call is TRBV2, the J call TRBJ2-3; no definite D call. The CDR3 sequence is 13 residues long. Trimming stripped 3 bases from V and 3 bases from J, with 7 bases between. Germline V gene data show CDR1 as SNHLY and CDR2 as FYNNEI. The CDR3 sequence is CASSEPRTDTQYF. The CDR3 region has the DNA TGTGCCAGCAGTGAGCCTAGGACAGATACGCAGTATTTT.

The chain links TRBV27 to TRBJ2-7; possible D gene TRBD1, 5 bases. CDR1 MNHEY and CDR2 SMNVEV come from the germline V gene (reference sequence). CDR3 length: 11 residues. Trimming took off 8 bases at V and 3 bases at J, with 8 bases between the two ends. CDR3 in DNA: TGTGCCAGCGGGGCCTTCTACGAGCAGTACTTC. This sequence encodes CASGAFYEQYF.

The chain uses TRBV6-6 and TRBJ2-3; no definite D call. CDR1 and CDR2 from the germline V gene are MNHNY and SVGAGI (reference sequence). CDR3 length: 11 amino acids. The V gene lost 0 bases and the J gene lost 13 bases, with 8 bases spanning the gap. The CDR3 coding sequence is TGTGCCAGCAGTTACTCGACCGACGAGTATTTT. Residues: CASSYSTDEYF.

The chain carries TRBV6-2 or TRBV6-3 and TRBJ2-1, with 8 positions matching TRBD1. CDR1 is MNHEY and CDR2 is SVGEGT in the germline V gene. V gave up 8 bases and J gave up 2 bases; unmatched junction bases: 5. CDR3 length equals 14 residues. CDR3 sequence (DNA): TGTGCCAGCTATCGGGACAGGACCTACAATGAGCAGTTCTTC. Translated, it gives CASYRDRTYNEQFF.